The 3 T cell receptor beta chains below were found in one sample sequenced in a study of spatial heterogeneity in lung cancer. TCRdb analysed the 5' RACE reads with MiXCR anew, one entry per CDR3 protein. The sample lists 77,000 or so distinct CDR3 sequences, 15% to 25% seen once, with about 6.6% in the top ten. Specified time point: sample taken at primary tumor resection. Tumor, nontumor lung or frozen PBMC supplied whole RNA, sequenced without sorting. The sequencing here drew on PBMCs, taken at surgery. These receptors all come from a male donor with early-stage non-small cell lung cancer.

V is TRBV10-3 and J is TRBJ2-7; no clear D. Germline V gives CDR1 ENHRY, CDR2 SYGVKD. This CDR3 is built from 11 residues. V was trimmed by 1 base and J by 5 bases, leaving 3 bases between them. The CDR3 nucleotides read TGTGCCATCAGTGAGTTAAACGAGCAGTACTTC. Translating it yields CAISELNEQYF.

The V gene is TRBV25-1, the J gene TRBJ1-5, with unresolved D. The CDR3 covers 17 residues. Trimming cost V 3 bases and J 7 bases, with 22 bases left between them. Per germline, CDR1 MGHDK and CDR2 SYGVNS. The CDR3 sequence is CASSDSASSVSSQPQHF. DNA for the CDR3: TGTGCCAGCAGTGACTCGGCCTCCTCGGTTAGCTCCCAGCCCCAGCATTTT. The variable domain in full, completed from reference TRBV25-1 and TRBJ1-5, reads EADIYQTPRYLVIGTGKKITLECSQTMGHDKMYWYQQDPGMELHLIHYSYGVNSTEKGDLSSESTVSRIRTEHFPLTLESARPSHTSQYLCASSDSASSVSSQPQHFGDGTRLSIL.

V usage is TRBV18 and J usage is TRBJ1-5; 7 positions agree with TRBD1. The CDR3 covers 15 residues. V was clipped by 4 bases and J by 2 bases; unmatched bases: 5. CDR1 and CDR2 from the germline V gene are KGHSH and LQKENI. The CDR3 reads CASSRQGQGNQPQHF. CDR3 in DNA: TGTGCCAGCTCACGACAGGGTCAGGGCAATCAGCCCCAGCATTTT. The full variable domain, in which reference TRBV18 and TRBJ1-5 provide the parts outside the CDR3, is NAGVMQNPRHLVRRRGQEARLRCSPMKGHSHVYWYRQLPEEGLKFMVYLQKENIIDESGMPKERFSAEFPKEGPSILRIQQVVRGDSAAYFCASSRQGQGNQPQHFGDGTRLSIL.